This T cell receptor (beta chain) was profiled in a study of T cells after yellow fever vaccination. TCRdb passed the 5' RACE reads through MiXCR, listing each CDR3 protein once. The sample contains over 300,000 distinct CDR3 sequences, about 4% of which appear only once. This CDR3 has 15 residues. Deletions cut 7 bases from V and 2 bases from J, with 15 bases between. In germline, CDR1 is MDHEN, CDR2 SYDVKM. At least ten counts were recorded for this clonotype. The chain carries TRBV28 and TRBJ2-1; D is possibly TRBD2 (7 bases). The origin of this receptor is a young man who received the YFV17D yellow fever vaccine. The source was PBMCs, collected 5 days after the yellow fever booster vaccination. CDR3 bases: TGTGCCAGCACCGCCGGGGGGCCTACCTACAATGAGCAGTTCTTC. This gives the protein CASTAGGPTYNEQFF.